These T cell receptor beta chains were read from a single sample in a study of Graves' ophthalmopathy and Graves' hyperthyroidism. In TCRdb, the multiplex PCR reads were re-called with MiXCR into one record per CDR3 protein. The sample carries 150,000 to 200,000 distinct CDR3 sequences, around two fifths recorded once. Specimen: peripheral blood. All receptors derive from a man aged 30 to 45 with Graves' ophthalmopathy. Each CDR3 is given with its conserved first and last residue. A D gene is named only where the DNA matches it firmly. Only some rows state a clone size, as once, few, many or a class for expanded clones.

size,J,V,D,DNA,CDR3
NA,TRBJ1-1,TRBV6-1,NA,TGTGCCAGCAGCGTCCGCGCAGGGAGTGGCACTGAAGCTTTCTTT,CASSVRAGSGTEAFF
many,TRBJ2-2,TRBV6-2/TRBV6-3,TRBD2,TGTGCCTGCAGTTACCTCGGACTAGCGGGAGCCGGGGAGCTGTTTTTT,CACSYLGLAGAGELFF
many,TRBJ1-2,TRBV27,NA,TGTGCCAGCAGTTTATCGGGGGGGCGCTGGACCAACTATGGCTACACCTTC,CASSLSGGRWTNYGYTF
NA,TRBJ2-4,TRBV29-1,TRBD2,TGCAGCGTTCGGGAGGGGCCCAAAAACATTCAGTACTTC,CSVREGPKNIQYF
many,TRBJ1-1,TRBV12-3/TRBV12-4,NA,TGTGCCAGCAGCCTAGCTCCCGGGGTAAACACTGAAGCTTTCTTT,CASSLAPGVNTEAFF
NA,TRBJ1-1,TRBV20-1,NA,TGCAGTGCTAGAAAGGCGGCGGAGAACACTGAAGCTTTCTTT,CSARKAAENTEAFF
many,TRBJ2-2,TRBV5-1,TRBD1,TGCGCCAGCAGACAGGGGGCCAACACCGGGGAGCTGTTTTTT,CASRQGANTGELFF
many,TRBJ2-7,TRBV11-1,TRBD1,TGTGCCAGCAGCGCCAGGACAGGGTACGAGCAGTACTTC,CASSARTGYEQYF
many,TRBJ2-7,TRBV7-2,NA,TGTGCCAGCAGCCCGAGGTGGGGGTCCCAATACGAGCAGTACTTC,CASSPRWGSQYEQYF
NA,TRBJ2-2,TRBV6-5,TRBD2,TGTGCCAGCAGTTACGGGAGCGGGAGTCTAACCGGGGAGCTGTTTTTT,CASSYGSGSLTGELFF
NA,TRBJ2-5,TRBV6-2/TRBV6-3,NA,TGTGCCAGCGCCGGACCCGTGATTAAAGAGACCCAGTACTTC,CASAGPVIKETQYF
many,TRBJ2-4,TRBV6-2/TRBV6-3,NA,TGTGCCAGCAGTTACGGGGACGGAGCCAAAAACATTCAGTACTTC,CASSYGDGAKNIQYF
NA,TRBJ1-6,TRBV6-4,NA,TGTGCCAGCAGGGGCGTCGTTAATTCACCCCTCCACTTT,CASRGVVNSPLHF
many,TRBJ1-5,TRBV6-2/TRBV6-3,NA,TGTGCCAGCAGTCAACCACTCCAGGGCGCCCAGCCCCAGCATTTT,CASSQPLQGAQPQHF
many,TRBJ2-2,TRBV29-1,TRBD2,TGCAGCGTTCGGCCTAGCGGGATGACCGGGGAGCTGTTTTTT,CSVRPSGMTGELFF
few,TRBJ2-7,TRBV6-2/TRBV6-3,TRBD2,TGTGCCAGCAGCCGGACCGGGACTAGCGGCACAGGGCAGTACTTC,CASSRTGTSGTGQYF
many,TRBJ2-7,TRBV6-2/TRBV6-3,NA,TGTGCCAGCAGTTACTCGGTATTGGTAGCCTACGAGCAGTACTTC,CASSYSVLVAYEQYF
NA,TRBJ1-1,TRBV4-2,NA,TGTGCCAGCAGCCAAACCCTTGGGGGGTTCGGGAACACTGAAGCTTTCTTT,CASSQTLGGFGNTEAFF
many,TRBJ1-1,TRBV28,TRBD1,TGTGCCAGCAGTCTATCCCCAGGCGGCGACAGGGTAGCTTTCTTT,CASSLSPGGDRVAFF
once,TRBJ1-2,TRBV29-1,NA,TGCAGCGTTGGGTTATGGGTGGGATATAACTATGGCTACACCTTC,CSVGLWVGYNYGYTF
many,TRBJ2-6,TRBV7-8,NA,TGTGCCAGCAGCCGGACAAGAGCTGGGGCCAACGTCCTGACTTTC,CASSRTRAGANVLTF
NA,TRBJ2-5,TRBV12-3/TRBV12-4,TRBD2,TGTGCCAGCAGTCAGCGGTCTAGCGGGACCGGGACCCAGTACTTC,CASSQRSSGTGTQYF
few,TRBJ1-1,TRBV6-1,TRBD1,TGTGCCAGCAGTGACCGGGGACAGGGCGGAACTGAAGCTTTCTTT,CASSDRGQGGTEAFF
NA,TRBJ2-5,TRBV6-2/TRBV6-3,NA,TGTGCCAGCAGCAGGGGCGCGCTAAGACAAGAGACCCAGTACTTC,CASSRGALRQETQYF
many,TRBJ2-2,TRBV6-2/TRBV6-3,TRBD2,TGTGCCAGCAGTTCTTTGAGCGGGGACAACACCGGGGAGCTGTTTTTT,CASSSLSGDNTGELFF
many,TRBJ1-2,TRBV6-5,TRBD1,TGTGCCAGCAGGCCCCGGGACAGAGGCTATGGCTACACCTTC,CASRPRDRGYGYTF
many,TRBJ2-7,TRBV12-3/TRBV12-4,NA,TGTGCCAGCAGTCTCAAAGGGGTGGAGGGGTACGAGCAGTACTTC,CASSLKGVEGYEQYF
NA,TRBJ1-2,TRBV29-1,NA,TGCAGCGTCCGCCGGGACAAGGATTCTGGCTACACCTTC,CSVRRDKDSGYTF
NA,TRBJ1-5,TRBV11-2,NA,TGTGCCAGCAGCTTCGTAGGACCCCGGGGCGATCAGCCCCAGCATTTT,CASSFVGPRGDQPQHF
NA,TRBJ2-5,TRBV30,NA,TGTGCCTGGAATGATGGAGGGGAAGAGACCCAGTACTTC,CAWNDGGEETQYF
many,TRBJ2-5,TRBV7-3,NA,TGTGCCAGCAGCTTACAAAACCAAGAGACCCAGTACTTC,CASSLQNQETQYF
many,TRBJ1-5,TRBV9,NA,TGTGCCAGCAGCGAGGGGGGCCTCCCTAATCAGCCCCAGCATTTT,CASSEGGLPNQPQHF
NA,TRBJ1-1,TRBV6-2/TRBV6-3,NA,TGTGCCAGCCAAATCGGGGGGAGCTGGGCCACTGAAGCTTTCTTT,CASQIGGSWATEAFF
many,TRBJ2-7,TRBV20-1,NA,TGCAGTGCCCTTGAAGCCCACGAGCAGTACTTC,CSALEAHEQYF
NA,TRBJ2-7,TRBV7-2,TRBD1,TGTGCCAGCAGCCGCCCGGGACAGCACCTTGGGGAGCAGTACTTC,CASSRPGQHLGEQYF